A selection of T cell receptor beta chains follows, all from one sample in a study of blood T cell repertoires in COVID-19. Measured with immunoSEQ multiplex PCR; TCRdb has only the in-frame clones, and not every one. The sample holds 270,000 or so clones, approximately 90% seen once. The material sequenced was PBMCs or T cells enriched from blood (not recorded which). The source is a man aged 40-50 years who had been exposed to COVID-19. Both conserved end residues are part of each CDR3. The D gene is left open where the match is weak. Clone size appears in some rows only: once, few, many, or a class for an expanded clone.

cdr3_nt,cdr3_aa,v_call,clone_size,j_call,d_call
TGTGCCACCAGTGAAGGACCGGGACAGGGGGTTCCCTCTGGGGCCAACGTCCTGACTTTC,CATSEGPGQGVPSGANVLTF,TRBV24-1,NA,TRBJ2-6,TRBD1
TGTGCCAGCTCACCACGCACTACAAAGTACAATGAGCAGTTCTTC,CASSPRTTKYNEQFF,TRBV18,few,TRBJ2-1,NA
TGCGCCAGCAGCTTGACAGGGGACTATGGCTACACCTTC,CASSLTGDYGYTF,TRBV5-1,NA,TRBJ1-2,TRBD1
TGTGCCAGCAGATCCGCCGGGACTAGCGCGAACTCCTACAATGAGCAGTTCTTC,CASRSAGTSANSYNEQFF,TRBV2,NA,TRBJ2-1,TRBD2
TGTGCCAGTAGTCGAAGGGGGGGGGATCAGAACACTGAAGCTTTCTTT,CASSRRGGDQNTEAFF,TRBV19,NA,TRBJ1-1,NA
TGTGCCAGCAGTTCCCTAGCGGGGGAATCCTCAGATGAGCAGTTCTTC,CASSSLAGESSDEQFF,TRBV28,NA,TRBJ2-1,TRBD2
TGTGCCAGCAGCCAACTAGACAGGGATAATTCACCCCTCCACTTT,CASSQLDRDNSPLHF,TRBV14,many,TRBJ1-6,TRBD1
TGCAGCGTAGGGGACAGGGAGGAGTACCAAGAGACCCAGTACTTC,CSVGDREEYQETQYF,TRBV29-1,NA,TRBJ2-5,TRBD1
TGCGCCAGGACAGGGGATGTCACTGAAGCTTTCTTT,CARTGDVTEAFF,TRBV10-1,NA,TRBJ1-1,TRBD1
TGTGCCAGCAGCCCGACGGGGTGGGGCCAAGAGACCCAGTACTTC,CASSPTGWGQETQYF,TRBV5-6,once,TRBJ2-5,NA
TGTGCCAGCAGGCGACAGGGGGCGAATGAGCAGTACTTC,CASRRQGANEQYF,TRBV27,NA,TRBJ2-7,TRBD1
TGTGCCAGCAGCTTGGCAGCGGGTTTCTCCTACGAGCAGTACTTC,CASSLAAGFSYEQYF,TRBV5-4,NA,TRBJ2-7,NA
TGTGCCAGCAGTTACGCTTCTGGGAGGGGGGAGACCCAGTACTTC,CASSYASGRGETQYF,TRBV6-5,NA,TRBJ2-5,NA
TGTGCCAGCAGCTTGGGTGGGACTCAGTCGGATACGCAGTATTTT,CASSLGGTQSDTQYF,TRBV5-4,NA,TRBJ2-3,NA
TGTGCCAGCAGCTTGGTTACCAGGGGCTCTAACTATGGCTACACCTTC,CASSLVTRGSNYGYTF,TRBV5-6,NA,TRBJ1-2,NA
TGTGCCAGCACAATGGTGGCGGGAGGGCCCCTCTACGAGCAGTACTTC,CASTMVAGGPLYEQYF,TRBV11-2,NA,TRBJ2-7,TRBD2
TGTGCCAGCAGCTTAGGCCGGGACAGGGGGTTTTTT,CASSLGRDRGFF,TRBV7-2,NA,TRBJ2-2,TRBD1
TGTGCCAGCAGTTACACCGGGACTAGCGGGGTAGAGCAGTTCTTC,CASSYTGTSGVEQFF,TRBV6-5,NA,TRBJ2-1,TRBD2
TGTGCCAGCAGTGACCAAAGTCGACACAGCAATCAGCCCCAGCATTTT,CASSDQSRHSNQPQHF,TRBV6-4,NA,TRBJ1-5,NA
TGTGCCAGCATCAGGGAAGAATACAATGAGCAGTTCTTC,CASIREEYNEQFF,TRBV28,NA,TRBJ2-1,NA
TGTGCCAGCAGTGAGGGCTGGGGGCTGCTTAACTATGGCTACACCTTC,CASSEGWGLLNYGYTF,TRBV2,NA,TRBJ1-2,NA
TGTGCCAGCAGTCCGCCACAGGCGAACACTGAAGCTTTCTTT,CASSPPQANTEAFF,TRBV27,few,TRBJ1-1,NA
TGCAGTGCTAGTCTGCAGTCCTATGGCTACACCTTC,CSASLQSYGYTF,TRBV20-1,NA,TRBJ1-2,NA
TGTGCCAGCTCACCACGGTCCCGCCAGGATCCCCTCCACTTT,CASSPRSRQDPLHF,TRBV18,NA,TRBJ1-6,NA
TGTGCCAGCAGCAGCCGGGACAGGGGACGATACGAGCAGTACTTC,CASSSRDRGRYEQYF,TRBV21-1,once,TRBJ2-7,NA
TGTGCCAGCAGCTGGGGACTAGCGGCCTACAATGAGCAGTTCTTC,CASSWGLAAYNEQFF,TRBV7-2,NA,TRBJ2-1,TRBD2
TGTGCCAGCATTAGGGACAGGGCGAACACTGAAGCTTTCTTT,CASIRDRANTEAFF,TRBV6-5,NA,TRBJ1-1,TRBD1
TGCAGCGCAGGAGCAGCTTCAGGGGGGACCCAGTACTTC,CSAGAASGGTQYF,TRBV29-1,NA,TRBJ2-5,TRBD1
TGTGCCAGCAGCCCCGGGACAGGGGGCAGCAATCAGCCCCAGCATTTT,CASSPGTGGSNQPQHF,TRBV9,NA,TRBJ1-5,TRBD1
TGTGCCAGCAGCCCCGGGGTGACAGGGAATCAGCCCCAGCATTTT,CASSPGVTGNQPQHF,TRBV2,once,TRBJ1-5,TRBD1
TGTGCCCGAAGGACAACTAACTATGGCTACACCTTC,CARRTTNYGYTF,TRBV30,NA,TRBJ1-2,NA
TGTGCCAGCAGCTTGGGAAAGGATCAGGGACACTTGGGAAACACCATATATTTT,CASSLGKDQGHLGNTIYF,TRBV5-5,NA,TRBJ1-3,NA
TGTGCCAGTAGTCCTTGGACAGGGGGCAACTATGGCTACACCTTC,CASSPWTGGNYGYTF,TRBV19,NA,TRBJ1-2,TRBD1
TGTGCCAGCAGCTTGGGCCTAGCGGATTACGAGCAGTACTTC,CASSLGLADYEQYF,TRBV5-6,NA,TRBJ2-7,TRBD2
TGTGCCAGCAGCTTAGAGGGACAGGGCCCTGGAAACACCATATATTTT,CASSLEGQGPGNTIYF,TRBV7-9,NA,TRBJ1-3,TRBD1
TGCGCCAGCAGCCTTTCGTTACAAGAGACCCAGTACTTC,CASSLSLQETQYF,TRBV5-1,NA,TRBJ2-5,NA
TGTGCCAGCAGCCGGGGCTCTGGAAACACCATATATTTT,CASSRGSGNTIYF,TRBV28,once,TRBJ1-3,NA